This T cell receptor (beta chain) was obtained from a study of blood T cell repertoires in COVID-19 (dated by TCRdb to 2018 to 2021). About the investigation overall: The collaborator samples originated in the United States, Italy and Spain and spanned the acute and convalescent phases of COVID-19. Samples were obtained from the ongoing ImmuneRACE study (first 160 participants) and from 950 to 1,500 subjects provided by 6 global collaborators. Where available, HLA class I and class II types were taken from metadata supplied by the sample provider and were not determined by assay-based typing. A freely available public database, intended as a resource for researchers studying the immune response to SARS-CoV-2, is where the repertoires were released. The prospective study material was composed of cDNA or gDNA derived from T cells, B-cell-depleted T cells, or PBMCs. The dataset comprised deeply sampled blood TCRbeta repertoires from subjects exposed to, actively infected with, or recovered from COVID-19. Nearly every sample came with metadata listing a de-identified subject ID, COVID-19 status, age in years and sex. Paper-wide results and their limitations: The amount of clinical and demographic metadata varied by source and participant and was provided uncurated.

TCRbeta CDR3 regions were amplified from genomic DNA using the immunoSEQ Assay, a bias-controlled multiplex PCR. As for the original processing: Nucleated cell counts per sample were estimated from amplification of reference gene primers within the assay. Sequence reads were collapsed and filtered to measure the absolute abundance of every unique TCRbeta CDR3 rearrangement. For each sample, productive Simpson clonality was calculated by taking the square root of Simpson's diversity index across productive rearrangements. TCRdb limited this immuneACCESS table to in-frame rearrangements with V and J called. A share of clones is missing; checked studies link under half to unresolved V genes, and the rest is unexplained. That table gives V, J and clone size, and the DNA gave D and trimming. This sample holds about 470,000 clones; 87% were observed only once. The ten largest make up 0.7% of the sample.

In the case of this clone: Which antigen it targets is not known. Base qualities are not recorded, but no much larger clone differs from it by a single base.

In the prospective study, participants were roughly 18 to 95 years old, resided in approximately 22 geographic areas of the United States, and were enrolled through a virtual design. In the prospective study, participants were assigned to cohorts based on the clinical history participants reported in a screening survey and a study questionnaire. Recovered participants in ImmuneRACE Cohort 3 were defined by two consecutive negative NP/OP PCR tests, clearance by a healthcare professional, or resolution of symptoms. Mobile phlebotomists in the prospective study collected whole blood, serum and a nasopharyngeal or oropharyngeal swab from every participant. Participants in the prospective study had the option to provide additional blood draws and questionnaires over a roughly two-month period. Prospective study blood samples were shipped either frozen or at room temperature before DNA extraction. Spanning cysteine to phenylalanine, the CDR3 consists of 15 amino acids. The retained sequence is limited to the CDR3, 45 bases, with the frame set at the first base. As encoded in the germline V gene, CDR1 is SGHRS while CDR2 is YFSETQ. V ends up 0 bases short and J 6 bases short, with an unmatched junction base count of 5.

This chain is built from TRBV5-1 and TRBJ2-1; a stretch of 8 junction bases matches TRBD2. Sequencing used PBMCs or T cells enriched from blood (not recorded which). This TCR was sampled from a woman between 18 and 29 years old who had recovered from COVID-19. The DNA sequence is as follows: TGCGCCAGCAGCTTGGTACAGCGGGGGTCCAATGAGCAGTTCTTC. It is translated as CASSLVQRGSNEQFF. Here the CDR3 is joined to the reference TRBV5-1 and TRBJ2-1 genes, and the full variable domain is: KAGVTQTPRYLIKTRGQQVTLSCSPISGHRSVSWYQQTPGQGLQFLFEYFSETQRNKGNFPGRFSGRQFSNSRSEMNVSTLELGDSALYLCASSLVQRGSNEQFFGPGTRLTVL.